This TCR beta chain was captured by sequencing in a study of blood T cell repertoires in COVID-19. On the study more broadly: T cells, B-cell-depleted T cells, or PBMCs supplied cDNA or gDNA.

Per germline, CDR1 MNHEY and CDR2 SVGEGT. The CDR3 consists of 14 residues. V gave up 5 bases and J gave up 0 bases; unmatched junction bases: 3. Measured with immunoSEQ multiplex PCR; TCRdb has only the in-frame clones, and not every one. The sample includes roughly 300,000 clones, about 88% of them seen just once. The sample was peripheral blood. This TCR came from a human donor with COVID-19, enrolled during active disease. The donor label of this sample is uncertain. The chain combines TRBV6-2 or TRBV6-3 with TRBJ1-1; 7 bases are shared with TRBD1. The CDR3: CASSLQGMNTEAFF. The DNA for the CDR3 is TGTGCCAGCAGTCTACAGGGGATGAACACTGAAGCTTTCTTT.